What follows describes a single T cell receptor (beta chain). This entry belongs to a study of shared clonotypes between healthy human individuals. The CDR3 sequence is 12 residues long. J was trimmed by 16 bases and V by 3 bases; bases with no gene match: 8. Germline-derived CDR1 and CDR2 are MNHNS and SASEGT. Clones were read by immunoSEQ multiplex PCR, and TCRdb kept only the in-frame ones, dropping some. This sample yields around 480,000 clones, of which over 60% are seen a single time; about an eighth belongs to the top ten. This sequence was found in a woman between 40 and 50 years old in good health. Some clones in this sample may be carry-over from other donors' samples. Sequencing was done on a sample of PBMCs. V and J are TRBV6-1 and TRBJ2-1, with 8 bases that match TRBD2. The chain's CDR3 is CASSDSGRGFFF. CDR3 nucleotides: TGTGCCAGCAGTGACAGCGGGAGAGGGTTTTTCTTC.